Sequencing of this T cell receptor (beta chain) was carried out in a study of cytomegalovirus exposure and HLA in healthy donors. Likely unrecorded immune exposures existed in these nominally healthy donors. CDR1 SGHTA and CDR2 FQGNSA come from the germline V gene. CDR3 length equals 14 residues. V lost 4 bases to trimming and J lost 2 bases, with 11 bases between them. Primers for the PCR totalled 60 Vbeta and 13 Jbeta. Clones were sequenced by immunoSEQ multiplex PCR, and TCRdb holds only the in-frame ones, with some missing. The repertoire holds more than 150,000 clones, with approximately 81% as singletons.

The TCR comes from a boy between 10 and 17 years old in good health and CMV-seronegative. Material for sequencing was PBMCs. The gene calls are TRBV7-2 and TRBJ1-2; D might be TRBD1 (5 bases). Written as DNA, the CDR3 is TGTGCCAGCAGCTCTTCGGAGGGGAACTATGGCTACACCTTC. This sequence encodes CASSSSEGNYGYTF.